This T cell receptor beta chain was observed in a study of blood T cell repertoires in COVID-19 (dated by TCRdb to about 2020). At the level of the whole study: Collaborator samples came from the United States, Italy and Spain and covered acute and convalescent phases of COVID-19. Deeply sampled blood TCRbeta repertoires from subjects exposed to, actively infected with, or recovered from COVID-19 were included in the dataset. The prospective study material was composed of cDNA or gDNA derived from T cells, B-cell-depleted T cells, or PBMCs. Samples came from the ongoing ImmuneRACE study (first 160 participants) plus 1,254 subjects from 6 global collaborators. HLA class I and class II types, where available, came from metadata supplied by the sample provider rather than from assay-based typing. The repertoires were released in a freely available public database intended as a resource for research on the immune response to SARS-CoV-2. Nearly every sample came with metadata listing a de-identified subject ID, COVID-19 status, age in years and sex.

Enrolling through a virtual design, the prospective study's participants ranged in age from about 18 to 89 years and lived across around 25 United States geographic areas. Cohort assignment in the prospective study relied on participant-reported clinical history from a screening survey and a study questionnaire. Recovered participants in ImmuneRACE Cohort 3 were defined as having two consecutive negative NP/OP PCR tests, clearance from a healthcare professional, or resolution of symptoms. In the prospective study, whole blood, serum and a nasopharyngeal or oropharyngeal swab were collected from each participant by mobile phlebotomists. Over a roughly 2-month period, participants in the prospective study had the option of providing additional blood draws and questionnaires. Prospective study blood samples were shipped either frozen or at room temperature before DNA extraction. As to this clone: The clone's antigen remains unknown. The sample holds no much larger clone one base away, and base qualities are not on file.

TCRbeta CDR3 regions were amplified from genomic DNA by means of the immunoSEQ Assay, a bias-controlled multiplex PCR. The study's processing was this. Nucleated cell counts per sample were estimated from amplification of reference gene primers within the assay. To quantify the absolute abundance of each unique TCRbeta CDR3 rearrangement, sequence reads were collapsed and filtered. Productive Simpson clonality was computed per sample as the square root of Simpson's diversity index over productive rearrangements. The table comes from immuneACCESS by way of TCRdb, which keeps in-frame sequences with V and J called. Part of the clones is missing from these tables; in studies checked, under half for an unresolved V gene and the rest for unknown reasons. The V and J calls and the clone size are those of that table, but D and trimming were determined from the DNA. Across this sample there are approximately 140,000 clones, with 70% to 90% seen only once. Of the sample, under 2.5% is held by the ten largest clones.

Paper-wide results and their limitations: Clinical and demographic metadata were provided uncurated, with the amount varying by source and participant.

Germline trimming: 8 bases from V, 3 bases from J; junction bases outside gene matches: 6. Measured from the cysteine to the phenylalanine, the CDR3 is 13 residues long. Kept here is only the CDR3 DNA, which spans 39 bases and is read in frame from base 1. From the germline V gene, CDR1 is SNHLY and CDR2 is FYNNEI. Rearrangement joined TRBV2 to TRBJ2-7; TRBD1 lines up with 8 middle nucleotides. This clonotype was obtained from a woman aged 45-65 years who had recovered from COVID-19. Sequencing used PBMCs or T cells enriched from blood (not recorded which). The DNA sequence follows: TGTGCCAGCTTCGGGACAGGAATCTACGAGCAGTACTTC. Its protein reads: CASFGTGIYEQYF.